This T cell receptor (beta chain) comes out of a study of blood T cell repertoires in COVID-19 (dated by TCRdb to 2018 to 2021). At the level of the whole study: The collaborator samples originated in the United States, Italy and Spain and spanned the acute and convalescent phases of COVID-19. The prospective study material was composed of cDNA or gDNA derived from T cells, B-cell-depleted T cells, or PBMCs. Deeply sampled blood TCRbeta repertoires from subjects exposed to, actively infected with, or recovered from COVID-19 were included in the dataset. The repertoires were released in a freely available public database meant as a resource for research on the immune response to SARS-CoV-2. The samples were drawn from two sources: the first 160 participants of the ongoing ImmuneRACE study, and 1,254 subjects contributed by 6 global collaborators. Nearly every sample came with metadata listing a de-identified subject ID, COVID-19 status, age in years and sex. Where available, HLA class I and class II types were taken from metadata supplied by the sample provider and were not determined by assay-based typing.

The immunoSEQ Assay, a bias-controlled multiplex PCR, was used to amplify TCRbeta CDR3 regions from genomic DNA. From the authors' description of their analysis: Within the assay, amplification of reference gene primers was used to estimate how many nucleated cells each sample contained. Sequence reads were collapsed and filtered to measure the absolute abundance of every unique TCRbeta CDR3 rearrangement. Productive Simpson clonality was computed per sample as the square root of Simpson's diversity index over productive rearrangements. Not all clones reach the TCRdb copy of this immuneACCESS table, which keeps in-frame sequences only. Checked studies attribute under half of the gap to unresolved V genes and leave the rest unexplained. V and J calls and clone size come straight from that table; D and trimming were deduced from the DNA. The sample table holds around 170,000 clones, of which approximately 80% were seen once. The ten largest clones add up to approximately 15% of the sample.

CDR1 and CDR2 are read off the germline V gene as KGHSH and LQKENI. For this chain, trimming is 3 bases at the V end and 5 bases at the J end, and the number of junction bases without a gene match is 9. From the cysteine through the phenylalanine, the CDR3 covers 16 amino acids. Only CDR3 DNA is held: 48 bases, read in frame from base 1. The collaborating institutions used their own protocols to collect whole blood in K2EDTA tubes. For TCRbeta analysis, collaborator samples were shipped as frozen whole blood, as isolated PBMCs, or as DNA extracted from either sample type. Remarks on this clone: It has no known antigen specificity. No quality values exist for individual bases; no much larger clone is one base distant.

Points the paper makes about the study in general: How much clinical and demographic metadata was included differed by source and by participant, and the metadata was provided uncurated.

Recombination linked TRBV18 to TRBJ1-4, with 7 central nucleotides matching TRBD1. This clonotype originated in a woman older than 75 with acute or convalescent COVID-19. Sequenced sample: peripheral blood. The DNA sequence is TGTGCCAGCTCACCCAACCAGGGACAGATAAATGAAAAACTGTTTTTT. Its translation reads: CASSPNQGQINEKLFF. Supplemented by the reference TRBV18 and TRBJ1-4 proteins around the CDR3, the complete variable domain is NAGVMQNPRHLVRRRGQEARLRCSPMKGHSHVYWYRQLPEEGLKFMVYLQKENIIDESGMPKERFSAEFPKEGPSILRIQQVVRGDSAAYFCASSPNQGQINEKLFFGSGTQLSVL.